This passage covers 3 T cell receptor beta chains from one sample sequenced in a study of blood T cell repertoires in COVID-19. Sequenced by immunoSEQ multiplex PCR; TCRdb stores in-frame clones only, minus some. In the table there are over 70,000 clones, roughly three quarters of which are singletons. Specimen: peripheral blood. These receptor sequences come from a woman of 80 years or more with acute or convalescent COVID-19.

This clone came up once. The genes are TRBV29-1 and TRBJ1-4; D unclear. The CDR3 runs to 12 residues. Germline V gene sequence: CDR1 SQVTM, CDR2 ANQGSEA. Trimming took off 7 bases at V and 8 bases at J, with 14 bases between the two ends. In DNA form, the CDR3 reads TGCAGCGCCCGGGAACTAGGGGAAAAACTGTTTTTT. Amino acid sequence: CSARELGEKLFF.

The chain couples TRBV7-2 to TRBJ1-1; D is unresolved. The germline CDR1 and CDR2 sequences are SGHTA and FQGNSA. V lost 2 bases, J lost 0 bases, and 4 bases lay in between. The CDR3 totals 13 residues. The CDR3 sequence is CASSLHLNTEAFF. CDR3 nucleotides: TGTGCCAGCAGCTTACATTTGAACACTGAAGCTTTCTTT.

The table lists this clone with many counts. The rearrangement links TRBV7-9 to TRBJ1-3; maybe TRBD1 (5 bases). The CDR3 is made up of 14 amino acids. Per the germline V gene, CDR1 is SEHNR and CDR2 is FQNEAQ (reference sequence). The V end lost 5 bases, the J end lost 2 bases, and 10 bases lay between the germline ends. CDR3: CASSPAGTGNTIYF. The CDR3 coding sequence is TGTGCCAGCAGCCCCGCAGGGACTGGAAACACCATATATTTT.